This TCR beta chain was sequenced in a study of shared T cell receptors in the human thymus. Repertoires were generated with immunoSEQ multiplex PCR, while TCRdb's copy carries only in-frame clones and drops some. The sample records roughly 660,000 clones, around 89% being singletons. The CDR3 extends over 15 amino acids. Per germline, CDR1 SGHAT and CDR2 FQNNGV. V shed 0 bases and J shed 1 base, with 9 bases lying between them. This sample was shared with a second study, whose subject was human thymus T cells. That investigation notes: Donors were healthy Finnish babies undergoing corrective operations for congenital heart defects. Thymic resections from corrective heart surgery supplied the tissue. Thymic and blood repertoires appeared to display a bias in their usage of V and J genes.

Sequencing was carried out using thymocytes. This receptor was taken from a boy younger than two with a congenital heart defect. The chain recombines TRBV11-2 with TRBJ1-1; D not certain. This CDR3 reads CASSLEAIQNTEAFF. The CDR3 DNA reads as TGTGCCAGCAGCTTAGAAGCCATTCAGAACACTGAAGCTTTCTTT.